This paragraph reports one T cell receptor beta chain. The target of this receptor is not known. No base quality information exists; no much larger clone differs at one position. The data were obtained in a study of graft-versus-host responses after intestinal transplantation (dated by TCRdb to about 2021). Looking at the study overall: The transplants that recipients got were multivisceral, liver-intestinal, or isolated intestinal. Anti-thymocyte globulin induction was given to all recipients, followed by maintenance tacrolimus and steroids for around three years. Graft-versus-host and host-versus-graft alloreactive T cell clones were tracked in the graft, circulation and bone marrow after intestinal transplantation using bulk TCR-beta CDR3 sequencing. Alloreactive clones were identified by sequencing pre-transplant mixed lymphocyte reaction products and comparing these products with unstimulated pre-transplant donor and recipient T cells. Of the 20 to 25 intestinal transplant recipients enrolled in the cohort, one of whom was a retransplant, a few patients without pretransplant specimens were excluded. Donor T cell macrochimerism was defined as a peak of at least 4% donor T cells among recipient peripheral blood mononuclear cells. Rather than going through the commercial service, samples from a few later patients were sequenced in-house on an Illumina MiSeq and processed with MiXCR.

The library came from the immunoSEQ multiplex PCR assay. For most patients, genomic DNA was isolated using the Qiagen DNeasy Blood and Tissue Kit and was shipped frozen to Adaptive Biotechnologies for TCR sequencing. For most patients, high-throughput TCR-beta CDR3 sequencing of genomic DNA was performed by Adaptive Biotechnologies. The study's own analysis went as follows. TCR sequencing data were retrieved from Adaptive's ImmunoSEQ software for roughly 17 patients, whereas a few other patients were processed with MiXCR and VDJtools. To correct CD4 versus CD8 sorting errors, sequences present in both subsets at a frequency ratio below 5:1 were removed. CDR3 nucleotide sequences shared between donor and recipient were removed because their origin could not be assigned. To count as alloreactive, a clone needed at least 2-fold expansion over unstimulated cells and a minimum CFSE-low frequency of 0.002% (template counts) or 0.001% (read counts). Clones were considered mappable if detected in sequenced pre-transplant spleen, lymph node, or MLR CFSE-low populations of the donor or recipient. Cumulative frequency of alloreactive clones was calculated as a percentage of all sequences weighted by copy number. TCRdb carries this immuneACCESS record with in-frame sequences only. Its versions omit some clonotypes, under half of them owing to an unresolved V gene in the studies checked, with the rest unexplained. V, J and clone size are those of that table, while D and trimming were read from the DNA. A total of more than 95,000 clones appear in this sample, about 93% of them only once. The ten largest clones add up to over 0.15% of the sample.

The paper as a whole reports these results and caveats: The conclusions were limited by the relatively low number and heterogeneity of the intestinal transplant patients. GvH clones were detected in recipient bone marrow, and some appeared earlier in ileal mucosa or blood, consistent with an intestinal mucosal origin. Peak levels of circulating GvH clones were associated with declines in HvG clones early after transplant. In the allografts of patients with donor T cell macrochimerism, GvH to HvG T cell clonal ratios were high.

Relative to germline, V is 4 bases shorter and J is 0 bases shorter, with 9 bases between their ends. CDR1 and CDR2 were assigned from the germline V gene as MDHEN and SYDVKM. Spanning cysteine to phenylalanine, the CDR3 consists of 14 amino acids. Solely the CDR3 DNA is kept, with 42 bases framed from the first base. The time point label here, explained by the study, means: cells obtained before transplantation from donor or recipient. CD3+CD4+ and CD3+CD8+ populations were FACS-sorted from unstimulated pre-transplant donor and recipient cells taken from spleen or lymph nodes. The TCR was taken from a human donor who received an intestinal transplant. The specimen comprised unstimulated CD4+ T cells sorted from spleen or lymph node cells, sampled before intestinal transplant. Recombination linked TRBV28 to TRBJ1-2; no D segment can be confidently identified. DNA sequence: TGTGCCAGCAGTTCCCCGGGTCCTAACTATGGCTACACCTTC. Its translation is CASSSPGPNYGYTF.